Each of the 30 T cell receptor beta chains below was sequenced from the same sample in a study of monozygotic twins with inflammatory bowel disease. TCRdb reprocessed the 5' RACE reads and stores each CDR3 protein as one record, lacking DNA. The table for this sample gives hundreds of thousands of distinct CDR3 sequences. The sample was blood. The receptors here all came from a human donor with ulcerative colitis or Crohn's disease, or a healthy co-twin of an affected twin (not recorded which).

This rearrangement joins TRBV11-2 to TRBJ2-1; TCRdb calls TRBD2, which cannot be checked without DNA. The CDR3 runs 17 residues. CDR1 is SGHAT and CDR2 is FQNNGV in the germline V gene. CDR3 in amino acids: CASSLGVGGGIYNEQFF.

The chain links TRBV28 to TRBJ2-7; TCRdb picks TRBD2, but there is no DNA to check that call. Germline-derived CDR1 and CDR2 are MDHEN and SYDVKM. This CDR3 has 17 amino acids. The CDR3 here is CASRRLIRGLRGYEQYF.

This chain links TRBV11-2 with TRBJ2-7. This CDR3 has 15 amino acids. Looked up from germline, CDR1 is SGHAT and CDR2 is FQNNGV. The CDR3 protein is CASSLDRSPAYEQYF.

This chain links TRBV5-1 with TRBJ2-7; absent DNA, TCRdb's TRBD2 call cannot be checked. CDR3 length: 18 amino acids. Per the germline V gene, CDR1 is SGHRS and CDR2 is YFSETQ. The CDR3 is CASSRNPSTSGSLHEQYF.

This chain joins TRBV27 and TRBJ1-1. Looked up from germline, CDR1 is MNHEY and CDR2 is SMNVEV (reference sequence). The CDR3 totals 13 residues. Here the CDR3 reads CPTEAGANGLAFF.

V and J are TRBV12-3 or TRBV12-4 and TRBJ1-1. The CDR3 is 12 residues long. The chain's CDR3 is CASRKGNTEAFF.

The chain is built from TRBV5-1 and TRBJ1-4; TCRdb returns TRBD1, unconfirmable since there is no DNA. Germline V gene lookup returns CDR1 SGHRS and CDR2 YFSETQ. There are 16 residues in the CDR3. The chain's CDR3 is CASSPTGQGAWEKLFF.

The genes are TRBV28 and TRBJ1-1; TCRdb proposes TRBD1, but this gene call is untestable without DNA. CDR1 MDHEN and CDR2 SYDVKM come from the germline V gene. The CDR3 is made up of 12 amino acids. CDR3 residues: CASRGQGAEAFF.

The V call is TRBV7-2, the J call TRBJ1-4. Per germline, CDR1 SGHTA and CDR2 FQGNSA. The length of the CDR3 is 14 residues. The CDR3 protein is CASSLVSSNEKLFF.

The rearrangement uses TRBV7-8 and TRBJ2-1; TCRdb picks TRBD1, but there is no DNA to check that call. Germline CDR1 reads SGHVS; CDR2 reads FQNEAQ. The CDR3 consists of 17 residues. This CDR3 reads CASSLVRGFSSYNEQFF.

The CDR3 loop is CASRWGGDSPLHF. V gene TRBV12-3 or TRBV12-4 combines with J gene TRBJ1-6; the D call of TRBD1 rests on TCRdb alone, since no DNA is present to check it. CDR3 size: 13 residues.

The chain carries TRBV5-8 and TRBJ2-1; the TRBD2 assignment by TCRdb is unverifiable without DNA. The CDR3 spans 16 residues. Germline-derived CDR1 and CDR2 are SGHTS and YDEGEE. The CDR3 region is CASPLAGGFPYNEQFF.

The CDR3 sequence is CASSLDGQLINEQFF. The V gene is TRBV7-2, the J gene TRBJ2-1; TCRdb lists TRBD1, though no DNA is available to test this call. CDR1 SGHTA and CDR2 FQGNSA come from the germline V gene. The CDR3 runs to 15 residues.

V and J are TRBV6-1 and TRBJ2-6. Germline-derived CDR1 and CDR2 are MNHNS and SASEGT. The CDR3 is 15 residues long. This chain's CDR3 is CASSPTRSGANVLTF.

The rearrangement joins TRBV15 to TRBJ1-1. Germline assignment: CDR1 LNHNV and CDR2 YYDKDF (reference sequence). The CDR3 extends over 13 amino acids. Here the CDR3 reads CATTTWIGTEAFF.

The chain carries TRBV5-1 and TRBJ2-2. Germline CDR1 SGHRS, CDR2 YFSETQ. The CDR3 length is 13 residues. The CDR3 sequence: CAGREGNTGELFF. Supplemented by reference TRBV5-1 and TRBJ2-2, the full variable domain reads KAGVTQTPRYLIKTRGQQVTLSCSPISGHRSVSWYQQTPGQGLQFLFEYFSETQRNKGNFPGRFSGRQFSNSRSEMNVSTLELGDSALYLCAGREGNTGELFFGEGSRLTVL.

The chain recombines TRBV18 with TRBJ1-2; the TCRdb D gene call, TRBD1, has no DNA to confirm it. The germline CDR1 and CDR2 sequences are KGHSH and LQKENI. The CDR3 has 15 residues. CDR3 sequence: CASSQSMDRGSGYTF.

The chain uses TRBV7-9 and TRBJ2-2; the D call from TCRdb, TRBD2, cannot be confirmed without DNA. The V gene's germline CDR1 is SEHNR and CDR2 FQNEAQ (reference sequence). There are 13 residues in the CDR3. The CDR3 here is CASFQGGTGELFF.

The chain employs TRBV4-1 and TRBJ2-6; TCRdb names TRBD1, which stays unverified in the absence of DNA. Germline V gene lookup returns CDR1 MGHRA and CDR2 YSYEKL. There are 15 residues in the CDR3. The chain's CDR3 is CASSQATGQLNVLTF.

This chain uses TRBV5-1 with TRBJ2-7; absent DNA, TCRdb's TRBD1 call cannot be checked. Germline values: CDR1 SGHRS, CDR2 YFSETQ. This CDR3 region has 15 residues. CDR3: CASSLGGGFSYEQYF.

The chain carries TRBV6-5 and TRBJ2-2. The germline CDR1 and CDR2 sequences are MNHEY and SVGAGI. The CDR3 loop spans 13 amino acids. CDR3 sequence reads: CASSHSWAGELFF.

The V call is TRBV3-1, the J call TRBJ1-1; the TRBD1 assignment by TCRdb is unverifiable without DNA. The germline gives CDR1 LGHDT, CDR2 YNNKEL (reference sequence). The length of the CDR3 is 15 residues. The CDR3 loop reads CASSLYGAANTEAFF. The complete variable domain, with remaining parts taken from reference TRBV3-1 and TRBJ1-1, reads DTAVSQTPKYLVTQMGNDKSIKCEQNLGHDTMYWYKQDSKKFLKIMFSYNNKELIINETVPNRFSPKSPDKAHLNLHINSLELGDSAVYFCASSLYGAANTEAFFGQGTRLTVV.

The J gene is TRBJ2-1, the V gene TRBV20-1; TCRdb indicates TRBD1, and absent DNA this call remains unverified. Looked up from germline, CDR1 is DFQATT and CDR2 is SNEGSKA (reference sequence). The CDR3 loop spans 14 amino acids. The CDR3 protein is CSARKGGALNEQFF.

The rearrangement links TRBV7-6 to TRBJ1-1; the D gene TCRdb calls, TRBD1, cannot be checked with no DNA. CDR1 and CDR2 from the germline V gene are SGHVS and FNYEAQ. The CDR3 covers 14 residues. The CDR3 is CASSLKVPFSEAFF.

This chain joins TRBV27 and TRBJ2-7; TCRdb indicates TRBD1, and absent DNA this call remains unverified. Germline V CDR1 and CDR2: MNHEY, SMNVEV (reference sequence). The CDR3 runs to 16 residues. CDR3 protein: CASSGTRRSNSYEQYF.

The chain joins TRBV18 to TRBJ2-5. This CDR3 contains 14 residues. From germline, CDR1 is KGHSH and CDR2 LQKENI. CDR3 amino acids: CASSPRLMVETQYF. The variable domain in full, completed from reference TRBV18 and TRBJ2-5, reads NAGVMQNPRHLVRRRGQEARLRCSPMKGHSHVYWYRQLPEEGLKFMVYLQKENIIDESGMPKERFSAEFPKEGPSILRIQQVVRGDSAAYFCASSPRLMVETQYFGPGTRLLVL.

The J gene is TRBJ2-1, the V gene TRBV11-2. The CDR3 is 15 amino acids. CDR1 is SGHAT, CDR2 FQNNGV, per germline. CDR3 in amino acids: CASSLGTGVYNEQFF.

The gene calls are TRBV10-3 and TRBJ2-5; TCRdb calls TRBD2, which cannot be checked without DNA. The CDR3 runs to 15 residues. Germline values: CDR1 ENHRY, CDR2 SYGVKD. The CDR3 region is CAISSSGGPQETQYF.

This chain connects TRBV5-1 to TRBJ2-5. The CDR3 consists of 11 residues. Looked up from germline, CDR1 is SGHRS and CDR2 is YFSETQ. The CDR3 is CASMREETQYF.

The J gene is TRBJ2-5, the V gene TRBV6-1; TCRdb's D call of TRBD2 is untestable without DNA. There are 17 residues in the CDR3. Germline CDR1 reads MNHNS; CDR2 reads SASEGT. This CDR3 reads CASTTPSRAGRKETQYF.